This paragraph reports one T cell receptor beta chain. Germline V gives CDR1 SNHLY, CDR2 FYNNEI. The CDR3 length is 14 residues. V shed 4 bases, J shed 4 bases, and the junction held 5 bases outside the gene matches. These data originate in a study of blood T cell repertoires in COVID-19. Overall study: T cells, B-cell-depleted T cells, or PBMCs provided the cDNA or gDNA that served as material.

Authors' methods: Amplified reference gene primers provided the basis for estimating nucleated cell counts. Sequenced by immunoSEQ multiplex PCR; TCRdb stores in-frame clones only, minus some. That table is the source of V, J and clone size, and D and trimming were worked out from the DNA. The data show tens of thousands of clones, roughly 84% seen once. This TCR was sampled from a man aged 70-80 years with acute or convalescent COVID-19. Material: peripheral blood. The chain combines TRBV2 with TRBJ2-7; 9 bases line up with TRBD2. DNA of the CDR3: TGTGCCAGCAGTGTAGCGGGGGCTGATTACGAGCAGTACGTC. It translates to CASSVAGADYEQYV.